Following are 30 T cell receptor beta chains from one sample sequenced in a study of cytomegalovirus exposure and HLA in healthy donors. The repertoire was sequenced with immunoSEQ multiplex PCR; TCRdb's copy has only in-frame clones and lacks some. This table holds some 170,000 clones, about 90% found once. What was sequenced was PBMCs. The receptor set was obtained from a man aged 18 to 29 in good health and CMV-seropositive.

This clone has a handful of counts. The J gene is TRBJ2-1, the V gene TRBV19; 8 nucleotides match TRBD1. CDR1 LNHDA and CDR2 SQIVND come from the germline V gene (reference sequence). This CDR3 spans 16 amino acids. V lost 1 base, J lost 5 bases, and 7 bases stayed unmatched. DNA for the CDR3: TGTGCCAGTAGTATAGGACAGGGGTATAGGGACAATGAGCAGTTCTTC. It yields the protein CASSIGQGYRDNEQFF.

The gene calls are TRBV7-9 and TRBJ2-4, with 7 bases lining up with TRBD1. Trimming at V came to 1 base and at J to 9 bases, leaving 9 bases not matched to a gene. Germline CDR1 reads SEHNR; CDR2 reads FQNEAQ (reference sequence). This CDR3 is 15 amino acids long. The CDR3 bases are TGTGCCAGCAGCTTAGGTACAGGGGCTTTAAGCATTCAGTACTTC. Translated: CASSLGTGALSIQYF.

The rearrangement joins TRBV4-1 to TRBJ2-1, with unresolved D. Trimming pared 0 bases from V and 12 bases from J, leaving 9 bases between. CDR1 MGHRA and CDR2 YSYEKL come from the germline V gene. This CDR3 has 12 amino acids. In DNA form, the CDR3 reads TGCGCCAGCAGCCAAGAAACGGGTGGGCAGTTCTTC. Protein product: CASSQETGGQFF.

V gene TRBV7-9 combines with J gene TRBJ2-2, with 9 bases fitting TRBD2. CDR1 and CDR2 (germline): SEHNR, FQNEAQ (reference sequence). The CDR3 runs 16 residues. The ends lost 7 bases at V and 4 bases at J; junction bases unmatched: 10. Written as DNA, the CDR3 is TGTGCCAGCAAAGTCGGAGCGGGAGGAGGCACCGGGGAGCTGTTTTTT. This codes for CASKVGAGGGTGELFF.

The V and J genes are TRBV4-1 and TRBJ2-2; D remains unclear. The germline V gene encodes CDR1 MGHRA and CDR2 YSYEKL. V was clipped by 0 bases and J by 1 base, with 12 bases between them. The CDR3 sequence is 17 residues long. Here the CDR3 reads CASSQDWQSGNTGELFF. The DNA of the CDR3 is TGCGCCAGCAGCCAAGATTGGCAAAGTGGGAACACCGGGGAGCTGTTTTTT.

The chain uses TRBV5-4 and TRBJ2-7, with TRBD2 matching over 13 bases. CDR1 is SGHNT and CDR2 is YYREEE in the germline V gene (reference sequence). This CDR3 region has 20 residues. The V and J ends lost 6 bases and 5 bases, in that order; junction bases with no gene match: 23. The CDR3 DNA follows: TGTGCCAGCACCCTCCTTCGGACTAGCGGGAGTTTCAGGTATCCCCACGAGCAGTACTTC. Protein sequence: CASTLLRTSGSFRYPHEQYF.

The CDR3 bases are TGCGCCAGCAGCTTCCGCAGACAGGCAGGGGTCAACACTGAAGCTTTCTTT. This sequence encodes CASSFRRQAGVNTEAFF. The rearrangement joins TRBV5-1 to TRBJ1-1; D is perhaps TRBD1 (6 bases). V was cut by 2 bases and J by 2 bases, with 19 bases left in between. This CDR3 comprises 17 residues. Germline assignment: CDR1 SGHRS and CDR2 YFSETQ. The full variable domain, completed using reference TRBV5-1 and TRBJ1-1, is KAGVTQTPRYLIKTRGQQVTLSCSPISGHRSVSWYQQTPGQGLQFLFEYFSETQRNKGNFPGRFSGRQFSNSRSEMNVSTLELGDSALYLCASSFRRQAGVNTEAFFGQGTRLTVV.

The chain couples TRBV30 to TRBJ1-1, with 10 bases aligning to TRBD1. The CDR3 extends over 12 amino acids. Trimming removed 1 base from V and 12 bases from J; junction bases left unmatched: 5. Germline V lookup: CDR1 GTSNPN, CDR2 SVGIG (reference sequence). CDR3 amino acids: CAWSAGTGVPFF. CDR3 DNA sequence: TGTGCCTGGAGTGCCGGGACAGGGGTACCTTTCTTT.

This chain uses TRBV9 with TRBJ2-3; 8 bases fit TRBD1. The CDR3 has 13 amino acids. CDR1 and CDR2 (germline): SGDLS, YYNGEE. V shed 3 bases, J shed 4 bases, and the junction held 1 base outside the gene matches. For the CDR3, the DNA is TGTGCCAGCAGCGGGACAGGGTCAGATACGCAGTATTTT. Translating it yields CASSGTGSDTQYF.

This clone appeared once. This chain joins TRBV2 and TRBJ2-6; 12 nucleotides line up with TRBD2. The CDR3 runs to 21 residues. V was clipped by 0 bases and J by 1 base; unmatched bases: 10. Germline loops: CDR1 SNHLY, CDR2 FYNNEI. CDR3 sequence (DNA): TGTGCCAGCAGTGAAGCGGGGAGTTGGCTAGCGGGAGGGTCTGGGGCCAACGTCCTGACTTTC. Encoded protein: CASSEAGSWLAGGSGANVLTF.

J is TRBJ2-1 and V is TRBV11-2; 10 nucleotides line up with TRBD2. The CDR3 is made up of 16 amino acids. J was trimmed by 5 bases and V by 3 bases; bases with no gene match: 7. Germline loops: CDR1 SGHAT, CDR2 FQNNGV. The CDR3 loop reads CASSFLAGVPDNEQFF. The DNA of the CDR3 is TGTGCCAGCAGCTTTCTAGCGGGAGTACCAGACAATGAGCAGTTCTTC.

The rearrangement links TRBV7-6 to TRBJ1-5; perhaps TRBD1 as D (6 bases). The CDR3 sequence is 16 residues long. Germline V CDR1 and CDR2: SGHVS, FNYEAQ. V lost 2 bases, J lost 4 bases, and 15 bases lay in between. The CDR3 spells CASSLLPYTGNQPQHF. The CDR3, as DNA: TGTGCCAGCAGCTTACTACCCTATACAGGGAATCAGCCCCAGCATTTT.

A note on this clone: Other DNA sequences within the sample encode an identical CDR3. V is TRBV28 and J is TRBJ2-7; 13 bases line up with TRBD2. Trimming removed 6 bases from V and 3 bases from J; junction bases left unmatched: 5. Germline CDR1 and CDR2: MDHEN and SYDVKM. The CDR3 has 15 residues. CDR3 sequence reads: CASSRWTSGSYEQYF. CDR3 sequence (DNA): TGTGCCAGCAGCCGATGGACTAGCGGGAGCTACGAGCAGTACTTC. Using reference TRBV28 and TRBJ2-7 for the parts outside the CDR3, the full variable domain is DVKVTQSSRYLVKRTGEKVFLECVQDMDHENMFWYRQDPGLGLRLIYFSYDVKMKEKGDIPEGYSVSREKKERFSLILESASTNQTSMYLCASSRWTSGSYEQYFGPGTRLTVT.

V gene TRBV5-1 combines with J gene TRBJ1-4; weak D call: TRBD1 (6 bases). Trimming pared 0 bases from V and 0 bases from J, leaving 9 bases between. The CDR3 contains 16 residues. Germline lookup yields CDR1 SGHRS and CDR2 YFSETQ. The CDR3 DNA is TGCGCCAGCAGCTTGGGGGGGGGCCCAACTAATGAAAAACTGTTTTTT. It translates to CASSLGGGPTNEKLFF.

The chain combines TRBV27 with TRBJ2-7; 8 bases match TRBD2. With V trimmed by 8 bases and J by 7 bases, 10 bases remained unmatched. Germline assignment: CDR1 MNHEY and CDR2 SMNVEV (reference sequence). The CDR3 spans 13 residues. CDR3 sequence: CASRGAGEGEQYF. DNA for the CDR3: TGTGCCAGCCGGGGAGCGGGAGAAGGTGAGCAGTACTTC.

This chain uses TRBV5-8 with TRBJ2-3; 8 positions agree with TRBD1. The ends lost 0 bases at V and 2 bases at J; junction bases unmatched: 5. Germline V CDR1 and CDR2: SGHTS, YDEGEE. The CDR3 covers 16 residues. The CDR3 sequence: CASSLESGGYTDTQYF. CDR3 DNA: TGTGCCAGCAGCTTGGAGTCAGGGGGCTACACAGATACGCAGTATTTT.

The chain combines TRBV2 with TRBJ2-2, with D uncertain. V was clipped by 0 bases and J by 3 bases, with 8 bases between them. Germline assignment: CDR1 SNHLY and CDR2 FYNNEI. CDR3 length: 15 residues. The CDR3 loop reads CASSEAYSYTGELFF. The CDR3 DNA is TGTGCCAGCAGTGAAGCCTACAGCTACACCGGGGAGCTGTTTTTT.

The rearrangement uses TRBV10-3 and TRBJ2-5; D is possibly TRBD1 (8 bases). Germline V gene sequence: CDR1 ENHRY, CDR2 SYGVKD. CDR3 size: 14 residues. V shed 4 bases and J shed 5 bases, with 14 bases lying between them. CDR3 sequence reads: CAISATGEGETQYF. DNA for the CDR3: TGTGCCATCAGTGCGACAGGGGAGGGGGAGACCCAGTACTTC.

The chain uses TRBV18 and TRBJ1-2, with 7 bases that match TRBD1. J was trimmed by 1 base and V by 2 bases; bases with no gene match: 10. The length of the CDR3 is 17 residues. From germline, CDR1 is KGHSH and CDR2 LQKENI. This chain's CDR3 is CASSPSGTTGNNYGYTF. Here the CDR3 DNA reads TGTGCCAGCTCACCAAGTGGTACGACAGGGAATAACTATGGCTACACCTTC.

This clone was picked up a small number of times. This sequence joins TRBV30 and TRBJ2-2; maybe TRBD2 (5 bases). The CDR3 has 15 amino acids. The germline V gene encodes CDR1 GTSNPN and CDR2 SVGIG (reference sequence). Deletions cut 4 bases from V and 3 bases from J, with 15 bases between. The DNA for the CDR3 is TGTGCCTGGAAATTCGCGCGGGTGGACACCGGGGAGCTGTTTTTT. Translated: CAWKFARVDTGELFF.

The chain uses TRBV27 and TRBJ2-3, with D possibly TRBD2 on 6 matching bases. Germline loops: CDR1 MNHEY, CDR2 SMNVEV (reference sequence). CDR3 length: 17 amino acids. The V gene lost 5 bases and the J gene lost 0 bases, with 18 bases spanning the gap. The DNA for the CDR3 is TGTGCCAGCAGTCGGGAGCGACTCATCACTAGCACAGATACGCAGTATTTT. Its protein is CASSRERLITSTDTQYF.

DNA of the CDR3: TGTGCCAGCAGCTTAGTCGGACAGACCTACGAGCAGTACTTC. Protein product: CASSLVGQTYEQYF. V is TRBV7-2 and J is TRBJ2-7, with D possibly matching TRBD1 (6 bases). Germline CDR1 and CDR2: SGHTA and FQGNSA. This CDR3 contains 14 residues. The V end lost 1 base, the J end lost 2 bases, and 9 bases lay between the germline ends.

V gene TRBV11-3 combines with J gene TRBJ2-1; the match to TRBD2 covers 12 bases. Looked up from germline, CDR1 is SGHNT and CDR2 is YENEEA. This CDR3 region has 16 residues. Trimming took 5 bases from V and 0 from J; bases not matched to a gene: 2. The CDR3 is CASSETSGSSYNEQFF. Written as DNA, the CDR3 is TGTGCCAGCAGCGAGACTAGCGGGAGCTCCTACAATGAGCAGTTCTTC.

The CDR3 spells CASRADSPGAFF. The CDR3 bases are TGTGCCAGCAGGGCTGACAGCCCAGGAGCTTTCTTT. V gene TRBV5-8 combines with J gene TRBJ1-1, with D possibly being TRBD1 (5 bases). The CDR3 spans 12 residues. CDR1 and CDR2 (germline): SGHTS, YDEGEE. Between the trimmed V and J ends, which lost 5 bases and 10 bases, there was a span of 15 bases.

The chain recombines TRBV11-3 with TRBJ1-3; D is ambiguous. The CDR3 is made up of 14 amino acids. V was cut by 1 base and J by 4 bases, with 8 bases left in between. CDR1 is SGHNT and CDR2 is YENEEA in the germline V gene. The CDR3 coding sequence is TGTGCCAGCAGCTTAGCGGGGATCGGAAACACCATATATTTT. Protein: CASSLAGIGNTIYF.

J is TRBJ2-1 and V is TRBV7-3; 8 bases align to TRBD2. The CDR3 length is 16 residues. V was pared by 2 bases and J by 2 bases, with 5 bases of the junction left unmatched. CDR1 SGHTA and CDR2 FQGTGA come from the germline V gene. The CDR3 coding sequence is TGTGCCAGCAGCTTAGAAAGCGGGAGACCCTACAATGAGCAGTTCTTC. This sequence encodes CASSLESGRPYNEQFF.

The J gene is TRBJ2-1, the V gene TRBV18; possibly TRBD2 for D (6 bases). The V end lost 5 bases, the J end lost 0 bases, and 11 bases lay between the germline ends. CDR1 is KGHSH and CDR2 is LQKENI in the germline V gene. CDR3 length: 15 residues. The CDR3 loop is CASSARDSSYNEQFF. The CDR3 coding sequence is TGTGCCAGCTCAGCCCGGGACTCCTCCTACAATGAGCAGTTCTTC.

The chain uses TRBV28 and TRBJ1-5, with 8 positions matching TRBD1. This CDR3 has 16 residues. J gave up 3 bases and V 6 bases, and 10 bases lay outside the gene matches. In germline, CDR1 is MDHEN, CDR2 SYDVKM. The CDR3 bases are TGTGCCAGCAGGCCTGACAGGGGCACTCTCAATCAGCCCCAGCATTTT. This codes for CASRPDRGTLNQPQHF.

This sequence joins TRBV28 and TRBJ1-3, with D perhaps TRBD1 (5 bases). The CDR3 loop spans 19 amino acids. V was trimmed by 6 bases and J by 3 bases, leaving 27 bases between them. Looked up from germline, CDR1 is MDHEN and CDR2 is SYDVKM. CDR3: CASSPWSTVRSYVGNTIYF. The CDR3 region has the DNA TGTGCCAGCAGCCCTTGGTCGACAGTCCGCTCCTACGTTGGAAACACCATATATTTT.

The chain joins TRBV6-6 to TRBJ2-1; 7 nucleotides match TRBD2. Germline V gene data show CDR1 as MNHNY and CDR2 as SVGAGI (reference sequence). This CDR3 has 15 amino acids. The ends lost 5 bases at V and 3 bases at J; junction bases unmatched: 7. The CDR3 region has the DNA TGTGCCAGCAGTCCCGGGGTAGCGGGCTACAATGAGCAGTTCTTC. Its translation is CASSPGVAGYNEQFF.